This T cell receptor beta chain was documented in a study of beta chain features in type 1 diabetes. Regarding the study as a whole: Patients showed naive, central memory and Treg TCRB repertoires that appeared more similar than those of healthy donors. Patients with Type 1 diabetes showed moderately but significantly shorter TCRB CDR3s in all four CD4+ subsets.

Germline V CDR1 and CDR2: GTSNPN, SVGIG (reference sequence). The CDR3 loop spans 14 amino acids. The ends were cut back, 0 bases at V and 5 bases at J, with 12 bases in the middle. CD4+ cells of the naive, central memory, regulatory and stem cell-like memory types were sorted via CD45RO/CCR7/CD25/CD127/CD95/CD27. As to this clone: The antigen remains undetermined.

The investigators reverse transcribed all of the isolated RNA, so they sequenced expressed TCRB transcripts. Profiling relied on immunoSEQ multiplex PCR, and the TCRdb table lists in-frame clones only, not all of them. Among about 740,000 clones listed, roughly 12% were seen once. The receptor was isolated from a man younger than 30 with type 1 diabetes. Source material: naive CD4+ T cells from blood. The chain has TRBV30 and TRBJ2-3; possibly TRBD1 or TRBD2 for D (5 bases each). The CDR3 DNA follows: TGTGCCTGGAGTGTCGGGGCTGTGGGAGATACGCAGTATTTT. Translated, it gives CAWSVGAVGDTQYF.